The 22 T cell receptor beta chains reported below all come from one sample, sequenced in a study of radiation and T cells in renal cell carcinoma. The time point is: blood 2 weeks post-SBRT. Documented treatment: 15 Gy SBRT to primary tumor, nephrectomy 4 weeks later. Data came from immunoSEQ multiplex PCR; TCRdb stores just in-frame clones and leaves some out. The sample carries some 120,000 clones, approximately 78% recorded once. Source: blood, taken from a patient whose treatment included radiotherapy and nephrectomy. These receptor sequences come from a woman aged 60-75 years with renal cell carcinoma.

The chain employs TRBV21-1 and TRBJ2-3; TRBD2, the table's D call, was not compared with the DNA. TRBV21-1 is deemed a pseudogene. The CDR3 is made up of 17 amino acids. CDR3 sequence: CASSKVGGASRADTQYF. The CDR3, as DNA: TGTGCCAGCAGCAAAGTCGGGGGGGCGAGTAGGGCAGATACGCAGTATTTT.

This clone was observed a few times. V is TRBV29-1 and J is TRBJ2-7; 7 positions match TRBD1. The germline CDR1 and CDR2 sequences are SQVTM and ANQGSEA. With V trimmed by 6 bases and J by 3 bases, 5 bases remained unmatched. This CDR3 contains 12 residues. CDR3 coding DNA: TGCAGCGTCTTGACAGGGCTCTACGAGCAGTACTTC. Translation gives CSVLTGLYEQYF.

V and J are TRBV6-6 and TRBJ2-7; no clear D gene. Trimming pared 2 bases from V and 5 bases from J, leaving 4 bases between. Germline V gives CDR1 MNHNY, CDR2 SVGAGI (reference sequence). The CDR3 length is 11 residues. The CDR3 here is CASSYRDEQYF. The CDR3, as DNA: TGTGCCAGCAGTTACAGGGACGAGCAGTACTTC.

The chain couples TRBV5-6 to TRBJ2-3, with 13 bases fitting TRBD2. The CDR3 covers 15 residues. CDR1 and CDR2 from the germline V gene are SGHDT and YYEEEE. V dropped 5 bases and J dropped 7; count of bases not matched to a gene: 7. The CDR3 DNA reads as TGTGCCAGCAGTCGGACTAGCGGGAGTAGAAATACGCAGTATTTT. Translated, it gives CASSRTSGSRNTQYF.

The CDR3 region is CASSYPGLAGEMQFF. CDR3 sequence (DNA): TGTGCCAGCAGTTACCCGGGACTAGCGGGAGAAATGCAGTTCTTC. The V call is TRBV6-5, the J call TRBJ2-1, with 14 bases identical to TRBD2. CDR3 length: 15 amino acids. With 2 bases clipped from V and 12 bases from J, the junction kept 6 bases outside the gene matches. The germline CDR1 and CDR2 sequences are MNHEY and SVGAGI.

The table lists this clone with a count of one. The junction shows a germline mismatch at one end, possibly a read error. This chain joins TRBV7-7 and TRBJ1-5, with 11 bases lining up with TRBD1. CDR3 length equals 19 residues. In germline, CDR1 is SSHAT, CDR2 FNYEAQ (reference sequence). This chain's CDR3 is CASSTRTGGDRYSNQPQHF. The CDR3 coding sequence is TGTGCTAGCAGCACCCGGACAGGGGGCGACCGGTATAGCAATCAGCCCCAGCATTTT.

This clone was seen just once. This chain joins TRBV2 and TRBJ2-2, with 15 bases matching TRBD2. J was trimmed by 4 bases and V by 6 bases; bases with no gene match: 6. CDR3 size: 17 residues. CDR1 SNHLY and CDR2 FYNNEI come from the germline V gene. As DNA, the CDR3 is TGTGCCAGCAGAGGACTAGCGGGAGGGAGGGGCACCGGGGAGCTGTTTTTT. Translation gives CASRGLAGGRGTGELFF.

The chain recombines TRBV11-1 with TRBJ2-2; D ambiguous. Germline lookup yields CDR1 SGHAT and CDR2 FQDESV (reference sequence). The CDR3 sequence is 13 residues long. Trimming removed 3 bases from V and 0 bases from J, with 2 bases in between. The CDR3 protein is CASSFPNTGELFF. The CDR3 coding sequence is TGTGCCAGCAGCTTCCCGAACACCGGGGAGCTGTTTTTT.

This clone was detected only a few times. The rearrangement links TRBV6-1 to TRBJ2-2; 9 bases are a match to TRBD1. The germline CDR1 and CDR2 sequences are MNHNS and SASEGT. Trimming at V came to 8 bases and at J to 4 bases, leaving 2 bases not matched to a gene. The CDR3 is 13 residues long. This chain's CDR3 is CASGQGSTGELFF. The CDR3 DNA reads as TGTGCCAGCGGACAGGGGAGCACCGGGGAGCTGTTTTTT.

The chain uses TRBV4-1 and TRBJ2-1; 7 bases are shared with TRBD1. V shed 2 bases and J 2 bases; nucleotides not matched to a gene: 3. Germline lookup yields CDR1 MGHRA and CDR2 YSYEKL. CDR3 length equals 15 residues. The chain's CDR3 is CASSQFQGAYNEQFF. Written as DNA, the CDR3 is TGCGCCAGCAGCCAATTTCAGGGGGCCTACAATGAGCAGTTCTTC.

V gene TRBV7-3 combines with J gene TRBJ2-3; TRBD1 aligns across 7 bases. CDR3 size: 15 residues. The J segment lost 0 bases and the V segment lost 5 bases, leaving 5 bases of the junction unmatched. CDR1 and CDR2 from the germline V gene are SGHTA and FQGTGA. CDR3 region: CASSRQGTSTDTQYF. CDR3 sequence (DNA): TGTGCCAGCAGCAGACAGGGTACTAGCACAGATACGCAGTATTTT.

The chain is built from TRBV7-2 and TRBJ2-2; D remains unclear. Trimming pared 5 bases from V and 7 bases from J, leaving 11 bases between. Germline CDR1 SGHTA, CDR2 FQGNSA. The CDR3 is 13 amino acids. Written as DNA, the CDR3 is TGTGCCAGCAGCCCCGGACGCGGCGGGGAGCTGTTTTTT. Amino acids: CASSPGRGGELFF.

The chain uses TRBV2 and TRBJ2-7, with no clear D. Germline assignment: CDR1 SNHLY and CDR2 FYNNEI. Trimming stripped 2 bases from V and 2 bases from J, with 13 bases between. The CDR3 sequence is 15 residues long. CDR3 protein: CASSENEARAYEQYF. The CDR3 nucleotides are TGTGCCAGCAGTGAAAATGAGGCTCGGGCCTACGAGCAGTACTTC. The variable domain in full, with the rest retrieved from reference TRBV2 and TRBJ2-7, is EPEVTQTPSHQVTQMGQEVILRCVPISNHLYFYWYRQILGQKVEFLVSFYNNEISEKSEIFDDQFSVERPDGSNFTLKIRSTKLEDSAMYFCASSENEARAYEQYFGPGTRLTVT.

The V call is TRBV5-1, the J call TRBJ2-3; D gene uncertain. The CDR3 is 13 residues long. The germline CDR1 and CDR2 sequences are SGHRS and YFSETQ. Trimming shortened V by 3 bases and J by 2 bases, and 7 bases separated the two germline ends. In nucleotides, the CDR3 is TGCGCCAGCAGCTCAAGCCCCACAGATACGCAGTATTTT. Its protein is CASSSSPTDTQYF.

The genes are TRBV28 and TRBJ2-1, with TRBD1 identical over 7 bases. Trimming at V came to 4 bases and at J to 4 bases, leaving 10 bases not matched to a gene. The CDR3 runs to 16 residues. From germline, CDR1 is MDHEN and CDR2 SYDVKM. Written as DNA, the CDR3 is TGTGCCAGCAGTTGGCGACAGGGTTGGGTTTACAATGAGCAGTTCTTC. Encoded protein: CASSWRQGWVYNEQFF.

The chain carries TRBV5-5 and TRBJ2-7, with D hard to call. This CDR3 has 15 amino acids. The ends were cut back, 0 bases at V and 6 bases at J, with 16 bases in the middle. Looked up from germline, CDR1 is SGHKS and CDR2 is YYEKEE (reference sequence). CDR3 amino acids: CASSLAMNRVAEQYF. The CDR3 nucleotides read TGTGCCAGCAGCTTGGCAATGAACCGGGTGGCCGAGCAGTACTTC.

The V call is TRBV13, the J call TRBJ2-3, with 9 positions matching TRBD2. Germline values: CDR1 PRHDT, CDR2 FYEKMQ (reference sequence). CDR3 size: 17 residues. With V trimmed by 4 bases and J by 4 bases, 12 bases remained unmatched. DNA of the CDR3: TGTGCCAGCAGCTCTGCCGCCCCCGGGACTAGCCCAGATACGCAGTATTTT. This sequence encodes CASSSAAPGTSPDTQYF.

CDR3 nucleotide sequence: TGTGCCAGCTCCCCCCGGCCGGGGGCAGATACGCAGTATTTT. It yields the protein CASSPRPGADTQYF. The rearrangement links TRBV18 to TRBJ2-3; D may be TRBD2 (6 bases). The germline CDR1 and CDR2 sequences are KGHSH and LQKENI. V lost 6 bases to trimming and J lost 4 bases, with 14 bases between them. The CDR3 has 14 amino acids.

The chain recombines TRBV6-5 with TRBJ1-5, with D perhaps matching TRBD1 (6 bases). Trimming removed 6 bases from V and 5 bases from J, with 17 bases in between. The CDR3 has 15 residues. The germline gives CDR1 MNHEY, CDR2 SVGAGI. The CDR3 is CASRKYRDTDQPQHF. Written as DNA, the CDR3 is TGTGCCAGCAGAAAGTACCGGGACACTGATCAGCCCCAGCATTTT.

This clone was counted a few times. The chain links TRBV28 to TRBJ1-2; perhaps TRBD1 as D (6 bases). Germline V gene sequence: CDR1 MDHEN, CDR2 SYDVKM. The CDR3 is 13 amino acids. V lost 7 bases and J 5 bases, leaving 14 bases between the germline ends. In nucleotides, the CDR3 is TGTGCCAGCAATCAGGGGCTACTTTATGGCTACACCTTC. It yields the protein CASNQGLLYGYTF.

The V call is TRBV15, the J call TRBJ2-3; 11 nucleotides agree with TRBD2. Germline V CDR1 and CDR2: LNHNV, YYDKDF (reference sequence). V lost 0 bases and J lost 5; bases outside the gene matches: 10. This CDR3 contains 18 residues. This CDR3 reads CATSRDGALAGEGDTQYF. The CDR3, as DNA: TGTGCCACCAGCAGAGATGGGGCACTAGCGGGAGAGGGAGATACGCAGTATTTT. Variable domain in full (rest from reference TRBV15 and TRBJ2-3): DAMVIQNPRYQVTQFGKPVTLSCSQTLNHNVMYWYQQKSSQAPKLLFHYYDKDFNNEADTPDNFQSRRPNTSFCFLDIRSPGLGDTAMYLCATSRDGALAGEGDTQYFGPGTRLTVL.

This chain joins TRBV25-1 and TRBJ2-7; D is possibly TRBD2 (6 bases). This CDR3 has 14 residues. V gave up 6 bases and J gave up 2 bases, with 14 bases separating them. The germline V gene encodes CDR1 MGHDK and CDR2 SYGVNS. The CDR3 spells CASSGSWGPYEQYF. In DNA form, the CDR3 reads TGTGCCAGCAGCGGGAGTTGGGGACCCTACGAGCAGTACTTC.